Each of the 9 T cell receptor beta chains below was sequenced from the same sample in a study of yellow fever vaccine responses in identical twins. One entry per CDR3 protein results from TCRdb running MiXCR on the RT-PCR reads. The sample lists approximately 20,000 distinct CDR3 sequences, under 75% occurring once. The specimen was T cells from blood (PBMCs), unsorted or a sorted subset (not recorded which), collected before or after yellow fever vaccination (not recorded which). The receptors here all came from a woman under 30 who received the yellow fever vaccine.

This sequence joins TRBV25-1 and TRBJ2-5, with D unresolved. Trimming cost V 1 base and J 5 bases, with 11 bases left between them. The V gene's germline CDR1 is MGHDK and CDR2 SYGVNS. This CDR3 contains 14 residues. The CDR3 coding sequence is TGTGCCAGCAGTGAATTTGGGCAGATGGAGACCCAGTACTTC. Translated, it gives CASSEFGQMETQYF. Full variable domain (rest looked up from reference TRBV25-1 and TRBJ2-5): EADIYQTPRYLVIGTGKKITLECSQTMGHDKMYWYQQDPGMELHLIHYSYGVNSTEKGDLSSESTVSRIRTEHFPLTLESARPSHTSQYLCASSEFGQMETQYFGPGTRLLVL.

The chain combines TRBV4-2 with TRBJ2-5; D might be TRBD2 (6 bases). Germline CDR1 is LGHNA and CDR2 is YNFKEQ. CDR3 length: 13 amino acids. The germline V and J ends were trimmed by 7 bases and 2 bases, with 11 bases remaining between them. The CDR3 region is CASTGRGQETQYF. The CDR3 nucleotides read TGTGCCAGCACGGGGCGGGGACAAGAGACCCAGTACTTC.

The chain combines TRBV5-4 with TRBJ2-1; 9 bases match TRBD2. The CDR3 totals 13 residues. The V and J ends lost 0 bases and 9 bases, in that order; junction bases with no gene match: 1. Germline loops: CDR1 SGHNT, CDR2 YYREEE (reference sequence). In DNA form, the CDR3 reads TGTGCCAGCAGCTTGGCTAGCGGGACTGAGCAGTTCTTC. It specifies CASSLASGTEQFF.

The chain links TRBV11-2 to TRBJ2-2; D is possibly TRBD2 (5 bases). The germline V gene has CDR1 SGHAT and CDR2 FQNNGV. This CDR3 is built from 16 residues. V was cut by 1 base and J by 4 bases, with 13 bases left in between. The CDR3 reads CASSLGSGIGTGELFF. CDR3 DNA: TGTGCCAGCAGCTTAGGTTCGGGGATCGGCACCGGGGAGCTGTTTTTT.

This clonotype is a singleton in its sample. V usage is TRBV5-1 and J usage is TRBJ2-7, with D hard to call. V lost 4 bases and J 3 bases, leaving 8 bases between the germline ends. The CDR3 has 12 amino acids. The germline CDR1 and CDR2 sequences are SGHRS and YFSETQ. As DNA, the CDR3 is TGCGCCAGCAGCCCGGCGAGCTACGAGCAGTACTTC. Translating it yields CASSPASYEQYF.

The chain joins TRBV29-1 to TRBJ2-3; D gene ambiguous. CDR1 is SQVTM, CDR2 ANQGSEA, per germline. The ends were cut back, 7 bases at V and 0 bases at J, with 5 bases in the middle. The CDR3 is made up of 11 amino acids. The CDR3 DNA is TGCAGCGATTTTAGCACAGATACGCAGTATTTT. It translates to CSDFSTDTQYF.

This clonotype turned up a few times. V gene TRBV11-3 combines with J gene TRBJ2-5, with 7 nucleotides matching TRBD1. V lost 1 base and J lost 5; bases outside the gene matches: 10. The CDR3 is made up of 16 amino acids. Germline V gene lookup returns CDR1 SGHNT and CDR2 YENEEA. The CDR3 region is CASSLGTGATRETQYF. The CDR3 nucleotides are TGTGCCAGCAGCTTAGGCACAGGGGCGACCCGCGAGACCCAGTACTTC. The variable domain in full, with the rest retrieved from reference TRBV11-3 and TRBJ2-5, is EAGVVQSPRYKIIEKKQPVAFWCNPISGHNTLYWYLQNLGQGPELLIRYENEEAVDDSQLPKDRFSAERLKGVDSTLKIQPAELGDSAVYLCASSLGTGATRETQYFGPGTRLLVL.

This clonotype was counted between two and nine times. The CDR3 loop reads CSARDADGYTF. CDR3 sequence (DNA): TGCAGTGCTAGAGACGCCGATGGCTACACCTTC. The rearrangement uses TRBV20-1 and TRBJ1-2; D is ambiguous. V gave up 0 bases and J gave up 6 bases, with 5 bases separating them. Looked up from germline, CDR1 is DFQATT and CDR2 is SNEGSKA (reference sequence). The length of the CDR3 is 11 residues.

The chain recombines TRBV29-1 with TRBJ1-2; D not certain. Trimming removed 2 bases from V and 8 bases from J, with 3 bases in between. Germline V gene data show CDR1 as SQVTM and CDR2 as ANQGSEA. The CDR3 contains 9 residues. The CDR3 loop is CSVESGYTF. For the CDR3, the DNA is TGCAGCGTTGAATCCGGCTACACCTTC.